Listed below are T cell receptor beta chains from one sample, sequenced in a study of identical twins. TCRdb reanalysed the 5' RACE reads using MiXCR and keeps one entry per CDR3 protein. The profile shows roughly 710,000 distinct CDR3 sequences, around 6% of them singletons. Sequencing input: naive T cells sorted from blood. The source of these receptors is a man aged 18 to 30 in good health. Both conserved end residues are part of each CDR3. A D gene is named only where the DNA matches it firmly. Size values are once, few and many counts, or a class for expanded clones, and some rows have none.

j_call,clone_size,cdr3_length,v_call,d_call,cdr3_aa,cdr3_nt
TRBJ2-2,few,16,TRBV18,TRBD1,CASSPLGTGDTGELFF,TGTGCCAGCTCACCCCTCGGGACAGGGGACACCGGGGAGCTGTTTTTT
TRBJ2-2,few,11,TRBV5-1,-,CASIGSGELFF,TGCGCCAGCATCGGGTCCGGGGAGCTGTTTTTT
TRBJ2-2,many,18,TRBV20-1,TRBD2,CSARPHTSGRGYTGELFF,TGCAGTGCTCGGCCTCATACTAGCGGGAGAGGGTACACCGGGGAGCTGTTTTTT
TRBJ2-7,many,14,TRBV28,-,CASSPIGTAYEQYF,TGTGCCAGCAGTCCGATCGGGACCGCCTACGAGCAGTACTTC
TRBJ2-1,-,14,TRBV24-1,-,CATSDYGGLNEQFF,TGTGCCACCAGTGATTATGGCGGCCTCAATGAGCAGTTCTTC
TRBJ2-2,-,15,TRBV6-2/TRBV6-3,-,CASKLQGPNTGELFF,TGTGCCAGCAAACTACAAGGACCGAACACCGGGGAGCTGTTTTTT
TRBJ2-2,many,17,TRBV4-1,-,CASSQDGSGISAGELFF,TGCGCCAGCAGCCAAGATGGTTCCGGGATATCCGCCGGGGAGCTGTTTTTT
TRBJ2-7,many,14,TRBV7-6,-,CASSITEGVYEQYF,TGTGCCAGCAGTATTACCGAGGGGGTCTACGAGCAGTACTTC
TRBJ2-2,many,15,TRBV12-3/TRBV12-4,TRBD2,CASSFLGGFTGELFF,TGTGCCAGCAGTTTTCTCGGGGGGTTCACCGGGGAGCTGTTTTTT
TRBJ1-2,few,14,TRBV24-1,TRBD1,CATSAIGQVDGYTF,TGTGCCACCAGTGCCATAGGACAGGTGGATGGCTACACCTTC
TRBJ2-1,-,14,TRBV12-3/TRBV12-4,TRBD2,CASSVSGRSNEQFF,TGTGCCAGCAGCGTTAGCGGGAGATCTAATGAGCAGTTCTTC
TRBJ2-7,many,14,TRBV6-2/TRBV6-3,-,CASTPRGALYEQYF,TGTGCCAGCACTCCCCGAGGGGCCCTCTACGAGCAGTACTTC
TRBJ2-2,-,16,TRBV12-3/TRBV12-4,TRBD2,CASRLLAGGPTGELFF,TGTGCCAGCAGACTACTAGCGGGAGGTCCAACCGGGGAGCTGTTTTTT
TRBJ2-3,many,14,TRBV12-3/TRBV12-4,-,CASVRTKSTDTQYF,TGTGCCAGCGTAAGGACCAAATCCACAGATACGCAGTATTTT
TRBJ2-3,-,15,TRBV7-3,-,CASSLTRINTDTQYF,TGTGCCAGCAGCTTAACGCGAATCAACACAGATACGCAGTATTTT
TRBJ2-2,many,16,TRBV5-1,TRBD2,CASSLGLAGATGELFF,TGCGCCAGCAGCTTGGGACTAGCGGGAGCTACCGGGGAGCTGTTTTTT
TRBJ1-5,many,17,TRBV7-4,-,CASSTRLTVYSNQPQHF,TGTGCCAGCAGCACCCGACTGACAGTTTATAGCAATCAGCCCCAGCATTTT
TRBJ2-5,many,13,TRBV29-1,TRBD1,CSVDGQGGETQYF,TGCAGCGTTGACGGACAGGGGGGCGAGACCCAGTACTTC
TRBJ2-7,few,15,TRBV5-1,-,CASSLAWTATYEQYF,TGCGCCAGCAGCTTGGCTTGGACAGCTACCTACGAGCAGTACTTC
TRBJ2-1,few,15,TRBV7-9,-,CASSNEGVPYNEQFF,TGTGCCAGCAGCAACGAGGGAGTCCCCTACAATGAGCAGTTCTTC
TRBJ1-6,many,15,TRBV5-1,TRBD1,CASSLEQGANSPLHF,TGCGCCAGCAGCTTGGAACAGGGGGCGAATTCACCCCTCCACTTT
TRBJ2-1,many,16,TRBV7-2,-,CASSLNIWDGYNEQFF,TGTGCCAGCAGCTTGAATATATGGGACGGCTACAATGAGCAGTTCTTC
TRBJ2-2,-,16,TRBV28,-,CASSLLSAGRTGELFF,TGTGCCAGCAGTTTACTTTCCGCCGGAAGGACCGGGGAGCTGTTTTTT
TRBJ1-6,-,17,TRBV10-3,TRBD1,CASSEWTGGTDNSPLHF,TGTGCCAGCAGTGAGTGGACAGGGGGGACTGATAATTCACCCCTCCACTTT
TRBJ1-5,few,13,TRBV12-3/TRBV12-4,-,CASSTLTGQPQHF,TGTGCCAGCAGTACCCTGACGGGTCAGCCCCAGCATTTT
TRBJ2-7,many,13,TRBV29-1,TRBD2,CSVDVAGGDEQYF,TGCAGCGTTGATGTGGCGGGAGGGGACGAGCAGTACTTC
TRBJ2-4,few,16,TRBV4-1,-,CASSQDGGLGGNIQYF,TGCGCCAGCAGCCAAGATGGGGGATTAGGCGGAAACATTCAGTACTTC
TRBJ2-2,few,16,TRBV18,-,CASSPIAGPDTGELFF,TGTGCCAGCTCACCAATCGCAGGGCCGGACACCGGGGAGCTGTTTTTT
TRBJ1-1,few,13,TRBV6-2/TRBV6-3,-,CASTLLVNTEAFF,TGTGCCAGCACCTTACTAGTGAACACTGAAGCTTTCTTT
TRBJ2-2,-,16,TRBV27,TRBD2,CASSLRVLASTGELFF,TGTGCCAGCAGTTTAAGGGTACTAGCGTCCACCGGGGAGCTGTTTTTT
TRBJ2-2,-,15,TRBV5-1,TRBD1,CASSLQGVDTGELFF,TGCGCCAGCAGCTTGCAGGGGGTGGACACCGGGGAGCTGTTTTTT
TRBJ2-1,-,14,TRBV5-1,TRBD1,CASALGTAYNEQFF,TGCGCCAGCGCCCTGGGGACAGCCTACAATGAGCAGTTCTTC
TRBJ2-6,-,15,TRBV6-1,-,CASRDLGQGANVLTF,TGTGCCAGCAGGGACCTGGGGCAGGGGGCCAACGTCCTGACTTTC
TRBJ2-1,many,13,TRBV7-9,-,CASSYTEDNEQFF,TGTGCCAGCAGTTATACCGAGGACAATGAGCAGTTCTTC
TRBJ2-5,many,13,TRBV3-1,-,CASSQEGGETQYF,TGCGCCAGCAGCCAAGAAGGCGGGGAGACCCAGTACTTC
TRBJ2-1,-,16,TRBV5-5,TRBD1,CASSLGGTAADNEQFF,TGTGCCAGCAGCTTGGGGGGGACAGCTGCTGACAATGAGCAGTTCTTC
TRBJ2-2,-,13,TRBV7-2,-,CASSLSVLVELFF,TGTGCCAGCAGCTTATCCGTTCTAGTGGAGCTGTTTTTT
TRBJ1-4,many,15,TRBV5-1,TRBD1,CASSSWTGKTEKLFF,TGCGCCAGCAGCTCCTGGACAGGGAAGACGGAAAAACTGTTTTTT
TRBJ2-1,many,16,TRBV20-1,TRBD2,CSATPSGRGPYNEQFF,TGCAGTGCTACCCCTAGCGGGAGGGGGCCCTACAATGAGCAGTTCTTC
TRBJ2-1,-,17,TRBV7-9,TRBD1,CASSYLPGQGSENEQFF,TGTGCCAGCAGCTACCTACCGGGACAGGGGTCGGAAAATGAGCAGTTCTTC
TRBJ1-4,-,15,TRBV18,-,CASSPAEPTNEKLFF,TGTGCCAGCTCACCAGCAGAACCAACTAATGAAAAACTGTTTTTT
TRBJ2-3,many,15,TRBV6-5,-,CASSYFQGLTDTQYF,TGTGCCAGCAGTTACTTCCAGGGCTTGACAGATACGCAGTATTTT